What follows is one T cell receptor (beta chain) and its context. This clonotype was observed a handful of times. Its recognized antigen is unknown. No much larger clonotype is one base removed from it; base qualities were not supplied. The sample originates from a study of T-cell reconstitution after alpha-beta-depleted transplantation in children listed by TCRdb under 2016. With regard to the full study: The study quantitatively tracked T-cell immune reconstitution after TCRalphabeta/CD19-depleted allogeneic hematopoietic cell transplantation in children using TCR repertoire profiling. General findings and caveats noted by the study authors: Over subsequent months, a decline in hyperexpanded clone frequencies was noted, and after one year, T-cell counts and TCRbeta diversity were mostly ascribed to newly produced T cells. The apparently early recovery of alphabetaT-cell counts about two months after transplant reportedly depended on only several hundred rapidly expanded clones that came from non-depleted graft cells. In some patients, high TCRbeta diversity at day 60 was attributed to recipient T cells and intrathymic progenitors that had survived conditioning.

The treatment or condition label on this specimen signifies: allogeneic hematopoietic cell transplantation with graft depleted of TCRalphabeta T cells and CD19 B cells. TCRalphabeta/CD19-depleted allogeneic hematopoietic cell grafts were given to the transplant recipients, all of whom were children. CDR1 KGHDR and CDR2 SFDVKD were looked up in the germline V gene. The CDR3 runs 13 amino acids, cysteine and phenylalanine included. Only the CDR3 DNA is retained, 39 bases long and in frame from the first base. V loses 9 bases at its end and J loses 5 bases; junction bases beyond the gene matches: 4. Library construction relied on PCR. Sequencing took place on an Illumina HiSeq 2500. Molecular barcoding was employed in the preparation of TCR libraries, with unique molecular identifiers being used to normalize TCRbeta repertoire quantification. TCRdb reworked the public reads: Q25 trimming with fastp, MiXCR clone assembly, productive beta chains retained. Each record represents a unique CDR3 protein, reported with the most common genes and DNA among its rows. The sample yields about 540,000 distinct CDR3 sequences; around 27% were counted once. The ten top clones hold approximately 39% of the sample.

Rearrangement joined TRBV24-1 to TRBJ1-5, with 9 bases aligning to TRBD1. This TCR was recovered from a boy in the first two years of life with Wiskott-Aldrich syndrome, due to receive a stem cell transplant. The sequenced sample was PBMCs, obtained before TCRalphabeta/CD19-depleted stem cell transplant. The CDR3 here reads CATEDRGHQPQHF. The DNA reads TGTGCCACCGAGGACAGGGGCCATCAGCCCCAGCATTTT.